The 17 T cell receptor beta chains below come from one sample, sequenced in a study of T cells in Graves' hyperthyroidism and ophthalmopathy. Amplified regions were TCR beta CDR3 sequences from RNA transcripts. In the first-round RT-PCR of the TCR CDR3, the HTBI primer set was used. MiXCR, applied by TCRdb to the multiplex PCR reads, yields one record per CDR3 protein. The sample has around 600,000 distinct CDR3 sequences; approximately 15% are singletons. The material sequenced was blood. The receptors come from a woman aged 40 to 50 with Graves' ophthalmopathy.

This clonotype was seen a few times. The chain couples TRBV7-2 to TRBJ1-2; D gene uncertain. Germline V gene lookup returns CDR1 SGHTA and CDR2 FQGNSA. V was cut by 4 bases and J by 6 bases, with 12 bases left in between. This CDR3 is 13 amino acids long. CDR3 coding DNA: TGTGCCAGCAGCTCATATATAACGGATGGCTACACCTTC. Translation: CASSSYITDGYTF.

The chain links TRBV28 to TRBJ1-1, with D perhaps TRBD1 (6 bases). V was shortened by 8 bases and J by 5 bases, with 12 bases between the two germline ends. The CDR3 length is 12 residues. Germline assignment: CDR1 MDHEN and CDR2 SYDVKM. This CDR3 is CASLEQGTEAFF. The CDR3 DNA follows: TGTGCCAGCTTAGAACAGGGAACTGAAGCTTTCTTT.

This clonotype came up many times. The gene calls are TRBV11-2 and TRBJ2-5; possibly TRBD2 for D (5 bases). V lost 3 bases to trimming and J lost 5 bases, with 16 bases between them. Germline V gives CDR1 SGHAT, CDR2 FQNNGV. The CDR3 runs to 15 residues. In nucleotides, the CDR3 is TGTGCCAGCAGCTTTTTGCGTCATCGCGGGGAGACCCAGTACTTC. This codes for CASSFLRHRGETQYF. Together with reference TRBV11-2 and TRBJ2-5, the CDR3 gives the full variable domain: EAGVAQSPRYKIIEKRQSVAFWCNPISGHATLYWYQQILGQGPKLLIQFQNNGVVDDSQLPKDRFSAERLKGVDSTLKIQPAKLEDSAVYLCASSFLRHRGETQYFGPGTRLLVL.

CDR3 loop: CASSWGGRSYEQYF. The CDR3 DNA follows: TGTGCCAGCAGTTGGGGGGGAAGGTCCTACGAGCAGTACTTC. The chain is built from TRBV27 and TRBJ2-7, with 7 bases fitting TRBD2. V was pared by 4 bases and J by 1 base, with 4 bases of the junction left unmatched. CDR1 and CDR2 (germline): MNHEY, SMNVEV (reference sequence). The CDR3 spans 14 residues.

This clonotype was picked up many times. The V call is TRBV7-9, the J call TRBJ2-5, with D unresolved. The V and J ends lost 3 bases and 2 bases respectively, with 10 bases between them. Germline V gives CDR1 SEHNR, CDR2 FQNEAQ (reference sequence). This CDR3 comprises 14 residues. The chain's CDR3 is CASSFSREQETQYF. CDR3 in DNA: TGTGCCAGCAGCTTTTCAAGGGAACAAGAGACCCAGTACTTC.

V and J are TRBV19 and TRBJ1-5; D is unresolved. CDR3 length: 13 residues. With 5 bases removed from V and 5 bases from J, the gap between germline ends came to 10 bases. CDR1 and CDR2 (germline): LNHDA, SQIVND (reference sequence). In DNA, the CDR3 is TGTGCCAGTAGTCAAGGGCCCCATCAGCCCCAGCATTTT. Its translation is CASSQGPHQPQHF.

This clonotype was picked up many times. The chain joins TRBV12-3 or TRBV12-4 to TRBJ2-1; 13 bases fit TRBD2. This CDR3 contains 16 residues. Losses at the gene ends were 5 bases for V and 5 bases for J; bases not matched to a gene: 6. CDR3 protein: CASSRSTSGRHNEQFF. The DNA for the CDR3 is TGTGCCAGCAGTCGCTCGACTAGCGGGAGGCACAATGAGCAGTTCTTC.

This clonotype was seen only a few times. The chain employs TRBV5-1 and TRBJ2-5, with D possibly matching TRBD1 (6 bases). The V gene lost 4 bases and the J gene lost 5 bases, with 18 bases spanning the gap. The CDR3 totals 15 residues. From germline, CDR1 is SGHRS and CDR2 YFSETQ. CDR3 DNA sequence: TGCGCCAGCAGCAAGCAGGGGCTCTACGGGGAGACCCAGTACTTC. Its translation: CASSKQGLYGETQYF.

Remarks on this clonotype: A single base separates this from a much larger clone, so it may be a read error. This CDR3 fails to terminate in the conserved phenylalanine or tryptophan, so it likely reflects a read error. The chain joins TRBV28 to TRBJ1-1, with D possibly TRBD1 on 5 matching bases. V lost 0 bases to trimming and J lost 1 base, with 9 bases between them. In germline, CDR1 is MDHEN, CDR2 SYDVKM. The CDR3 extends over 15 amino acids. The CDR3 coding sequence is TGTGCCAGCAGTTTATGGGGGGAGGGGAACACTGAAGCTTTCCTT. It encodes CASSLWGEGNTEAFL.

The chain combines TRBV5-5 with TRBJ2-5; no reliable D call. Germline CDR1 SGHKS, CDR2 YYEKEE (reference sequence). Trimming cost V 1 base and J 5 bases, with 12 bases left between them. The CDR3 length is 14 residues. For the CDR3, the DNA is TGTGCCAGCAGCTTGATCTCAGGTTTGGAGACCCAGTACTTC. It encodes CASSLISGLETQYF.

This clonotype appeared many times. This chain links TRBV11-2 with TRBJ1-2; D uncertain. V dropped 1 base and J dropped 6 bases, with 12 bases sitting between them. The length of the CDR3 is 14 residues. The germline CDR1 and CDR2 sequences are SGHAT and FQNNGV. The CDR3 sequence is CASSLVGLRDGYTF. CDR3 bases: TGTGCCAGCAGCTTAGTGGGTTTGCGGGATGGCTACACCTTC.

This clonotype was seen only a few times. The chain carries TRBV29-1 and TRBJ2-3; D unclear. The CDR3 is 12 amino acids. V shed 3 bases and J shed 7 bases, with 11 bases lying between them. Germline V gives CDR1 SQVTM, CDR2 ANQGSEA. The CDR3 DNA sequence: TGCAGCGTTGAGCCAACCACCCATACGCAGTATTTT. This encodes CSVEPTTHTQYF.

This clonotype occurred a few times. The DNA of the CDR3 is TGCAGTGCTTTGGGAGTGGGAGAAAGGTACGAGCAGTACTTC. Amino acids: CSALGVGERYEQYF. This chain links TRBV20-1 with TRBJ2-7, with D perhaps matching TRBD2 (5 bases). From germline, CDR1 is DFQATT and CDR2 SNEGSKA (reference sequence). Trimming took 5 bases from V and 4 from J, leaving 18 bases between them. The CDR3 loop spans 14 amino acids.

This clonotype was recorded a few times. The genes are TRBV7-9 and TRBJ1-3; D unclear. The CDR3 consists of 15 residues. Germline CDR1 SEHNR, CDR2 FQNEAQ (reference sequence). The V and J ends lost 3 bases and 0 bases respectively, with 9 bases between them. DNA of the CDR3: TGTGCCAGCAGCTTCGCGGGAAGCTCTGGAAACACCATATATTTT. As protein: CASSFAGSSGNTIYF.

This clonotype came up many times. The chain carries TRBV5-1 and TRBJ2-7; possible D gene TRBD2, 6 bases. CDR3 size: 15 residues. The germline CDR1 and CDR2 sequences are SGHRS and YFSETQ. V dropped 3 bases and J dropped 0 bases, with 13 bases sitting between them. The CDR3, as DNA: TGCGCCAGCAGCTCCACCGGGACTGCCTCCTACGAGCAGTACTTC. Translating gives CASSSTGTASYEQYF.

This clonotype appeared a few times. This chain joins TRBV18 and TRBJ1-1; D unclear. The V gene's germline CDR1 is KGHSH and CDR2 LQKENI. The CDR3 totals 14 residues. The V end lost 2 bases, the J end lost 3 bases, and 10 bases lay between the germline ends. CDR3 amino acids: CASSPRRADTEAFF. DNA of the CDR3: TGTGCCAGCTCACCAAGGCGAGCGGACACTGAAGCTTTCTTT.

This clonotype came up many times. The chain has TRBV28 and TRBJ2-3, with D hard to call. CDR1 is MDHEN, CDR2 SYDVKM, per germline. V lost 5 bases to trimming and J lost 6 bases, with 6 bases between them. This CDR3 is 11 amino acids long. The CDR3 protein is CASSRRDTQYF. CDR3 sequence (DNA): TGTGCCAGCAGTCGCCGGGATACGCAGTATTTT. The variable domain in full, completed from reference TRBV28 and TRBJ2-3, reads DVKVTQSSRYLVKRTGEKVFLECVQDMDHENMFWYRQDPGLGLRLIYFSYDVKMKEKGDIPEGYSVSREKKERFSLILESASTNQTSMYLCASSRRDTQYFGPGTRLTVL.